The entry that follows covers one T cell receptor (beta chain) sequence. Antigen specificity is unknown. TCRdb re-called the RT-PCR reads through MiXCR, storing one row per CDR3 protein. The table includes some 550,000 distinct CDR3 sequences, approximately 20% detected once. This sample was taken from a study of response to subunit inactivated influenza vaccine. Trimming removed 5 bases from V and 8 bases from J, with 16 bases in between. The germline V gene encodes CDR1 SGHTA and CDR2 FQGNSA. The CDR3 spans 15 residues. Study-wide findings and caveats: Only a handful of new T cells, the authors suggested, are recruited with each seasonal influenza vaccination.

The sample was also reused in another study, on T cells expressing NK-cell markers. That work contributes: cDNA encoding TCR beta was synthesized via 5'RACE template switching incorporating UMIs. Obtained from sorted CD3+CD56+NKG2C+, CD3+CD56+NKG2C- and CD3+CD56-NKG2C+ T cells were the TCR beta repertoires.

Sequenced here: CD4+ T cells sorted from PBMCs, sampled approximately 12 days after vaccination. The chain has TRBV7-2 and TRBJ1-6, with unresolved D. This receptor was identified in a man between 50 and 59 years old who received an inactivated influenza vaccine. CDR3 in amino acids: CASSLADGLDSPLHF. In DNA form, the CDR3 reads TGTGCCAGCAGCCTGGCGGACGGCCTTGATTCACCCCTCCACTTT.